This T cell receptor beta chain came from a study of T cell repertoires in cytomegalovirus infection. Study information: It was the public TCR beta signatures that indicated both CMV infection and matching HLA type.

This CDR3 region has 16 residues. Germline V CDR1 and CDR2: SQVTM, ANQGSEA. V gave up 2 bases and J gave up 2 bases; unmatched junction bases: 7. Overall study results and limits: CMV carriers with the relevant HLA were identified by cumulative public TCR beta family frequency. Dominating the ex vivo response were TCR beta clonotypes that were CMV-specific and HLA-C-restricted.

TCRdb fed the reads into MiXCR, producing one record per CDR3 protein. The sample contains around 140,000 distinct CDR3 sequences, under 8% of which appear only once. Of note for this clonotype: Its matching antigen is unknown.

The rearrangement uses TRBV29-1 and TRBJ2-1; 9 nucleotides align to TRBD2. The material sequenced was PBMCs. This receptor was identified in a human donor in good health (CMV status not recorded). Some clones in this sample may be carry-over from other donors' samples. The CDR3 spells CSVESIAGAAYNEQFF. The CDR3 DNA reads TGCAGCGTTGAATCAATAGCGGGGGCCGCCTACAATGAGCAGTTCTTC.